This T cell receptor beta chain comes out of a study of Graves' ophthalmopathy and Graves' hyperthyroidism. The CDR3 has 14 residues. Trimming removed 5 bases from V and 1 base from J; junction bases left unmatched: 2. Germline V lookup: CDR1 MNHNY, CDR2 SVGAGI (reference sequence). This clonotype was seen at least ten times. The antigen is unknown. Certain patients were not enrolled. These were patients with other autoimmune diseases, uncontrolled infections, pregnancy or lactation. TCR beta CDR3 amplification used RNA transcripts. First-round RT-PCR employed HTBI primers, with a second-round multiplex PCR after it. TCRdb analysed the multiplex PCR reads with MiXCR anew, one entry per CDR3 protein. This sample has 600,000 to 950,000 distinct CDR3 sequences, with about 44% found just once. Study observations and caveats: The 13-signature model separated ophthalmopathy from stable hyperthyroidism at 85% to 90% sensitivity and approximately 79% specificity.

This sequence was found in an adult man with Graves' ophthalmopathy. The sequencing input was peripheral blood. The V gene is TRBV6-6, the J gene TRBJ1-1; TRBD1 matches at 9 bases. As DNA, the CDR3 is TGTGCCAGCAGTGGGGACAGGGCGAACACTGAAGCTTTCTTT. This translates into CASSGDRANTEAFF.